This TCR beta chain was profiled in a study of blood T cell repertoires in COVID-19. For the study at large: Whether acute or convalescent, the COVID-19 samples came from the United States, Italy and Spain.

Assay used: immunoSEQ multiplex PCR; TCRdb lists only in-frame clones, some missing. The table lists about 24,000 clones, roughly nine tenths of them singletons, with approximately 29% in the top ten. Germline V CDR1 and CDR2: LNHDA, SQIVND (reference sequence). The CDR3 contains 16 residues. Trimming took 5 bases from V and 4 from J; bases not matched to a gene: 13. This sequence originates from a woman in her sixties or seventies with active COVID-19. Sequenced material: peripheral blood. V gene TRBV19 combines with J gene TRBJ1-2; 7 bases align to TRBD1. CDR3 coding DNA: TGTGCCAGTAGTTCGTCTCGCGGGGACAGTGGCTATGGCTACACCTTC. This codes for CASSSSRGDSGYGYTF.